Presented here are 8 T cell receptor beta chains from one specimen sequenced in a study of monozygotic twins with inflammatory bowel disease. Reanalyzing the 5' RACE reads, TCRdb keeps one entry per CDR3 protein, without DNA. The sample yields some 170,000 distinct CDR3 sequences, of which the top ten take up more than 2.5%. Sequenced material: blood. These receptors originate from a human donor with ulcerative colitis or Crohn's disease, or a healthy co-twin of an affected twin (not recorded which).

This chain connects TRBV21-1 to TRBJ2-1; the D gene TCRdb calls, TRBD2, cannot be checked with no DNA. TRBV21-1 is described as a pseudogene. This CDR3 has 15 amino acids. The CDR3 sequence is CASNPPTTETNEQFF.

The chain joins TRBV11-1 to TRBJ2-7; the D call of TRBD1 rests on TCRdb alone, since no DNA is present to check it. This CDR3 contains 15 residues. Germline V lookup: CDR1 SGHAT, CDR2 FQDESV (reference sequence). The CDR3 sequence is CASSSARDRGAEQYF.

The chain is built from TRBV5-5 and TRBJ2-7; TCRdb reports TRBD1, a call that lacks DNA to check it against. CDR3 length: 13 residues. Germline lookup yields CDR1 SGHKS and CDR2 YYEKEE (reference sequence). CDR3 sequence: CASSPVAVQEQYF.

The J gene is TRBJ2-3, the V gene TRBV11-3; TCRdb names TRBD1, which stays unverified in the absence of DNA. The CDR3 runs 15 residues. Germline CDR1 and CDR2: SGHNT and YENEEA. The CDR3 spells CASSPGTYGTDTQYF.

The rearrangement uses TRBV5-8 and TRBJ1-2. CDR3 length equals 14 residues. CDR1 and CDR2 (germline): SGHTS, YDEGEE. The CDR3 region is CASSFDKANYGYTF.

The rearrangement links TRBV7-3 to TRBJ2-1; with no DNA, the TCRdb D assignment of TRBD2 cannot be verified. This CDR3 is built from 13 residues. From germline, CDR1 is SGHTA and CDR2 FQGTGA. CDR3 region: CASSLGAGPEQFF.

The gene calls are TRBV7-9 and TRBJ2-6; absent DNA, TCRdb's TRBD1 call cannot be checked. Germline V gene data show CDR1 as SEHNR and CDR2 as FQNEAQ (reference sequence). The CDR3 sequence is 17 residues long. The CDR3 protein is CASIRDSPQSGANVLTF.

The V gene is TRBV27, the J gene TRBJ2-1; there is no DNA to check the TCRdb D call of TRBD2. CDR3 size: 17 residues. Germline V gives CDR1 MNHEY, CDR2 SMNVEV (reference sequence). This CDR3 is CASSLWVGTSGYNEQFF.